This T cell receptor (beta chain) was sequenced for a study of beta chain features in type 1 diabetes. Study-level background: Cell yields, age and gender were similar between patients and healthy donors. Notes on the study in general: The study found moderately but significantly shorter TCRB CDR3s in all four CD4+ subsets of Type 1 diabetes patients. Within patients, naive, central memory and Treg TCRB repertoires seemed more similar than within healthy donors. Researchers could not determine here whether HLA type influences TCRB rearrangement.

Germline CDR1 and CDR2: MNHEY and SVGAGI. The germline V and J ends were trimmed by 0 bases and 8 bases, with 5 bases remaining between them. The CDR3 loop spans 13 amino acids. This clone was counted between two and nine times. Its target is unknown. This same CDR3 is encoded by further DNA sequences in the sample. Investigators reverse transcribed all isolated RNA, so they sequenced expressed TCRB transcripts. Libraries were prepared by immunoSEQ multiplex PCR; TCRdb keeps only in-frame clonotypes and omits some of them. The data contain 500,000 to 800,000 clones, around 12% of them singletons. CD45RO/CCR7/CD25/CD127/CD95/CD27 separated CD4+ naive, central memory, regulatory and stem cell-like memory cells by sorting.

This TCR derives from a man aged 25-45 years with type 1 diabetes. Sample: naive CD4+ T cells from blood. J is TRBJ1-6 and V is TRBV6-5; no firm D call. As DNA, the CDR3 is TGTGCCAGCAGTTACTCCCGGGATTCACCCCTCCACTTT. It yields the protein CASSYSRDSPLHF.